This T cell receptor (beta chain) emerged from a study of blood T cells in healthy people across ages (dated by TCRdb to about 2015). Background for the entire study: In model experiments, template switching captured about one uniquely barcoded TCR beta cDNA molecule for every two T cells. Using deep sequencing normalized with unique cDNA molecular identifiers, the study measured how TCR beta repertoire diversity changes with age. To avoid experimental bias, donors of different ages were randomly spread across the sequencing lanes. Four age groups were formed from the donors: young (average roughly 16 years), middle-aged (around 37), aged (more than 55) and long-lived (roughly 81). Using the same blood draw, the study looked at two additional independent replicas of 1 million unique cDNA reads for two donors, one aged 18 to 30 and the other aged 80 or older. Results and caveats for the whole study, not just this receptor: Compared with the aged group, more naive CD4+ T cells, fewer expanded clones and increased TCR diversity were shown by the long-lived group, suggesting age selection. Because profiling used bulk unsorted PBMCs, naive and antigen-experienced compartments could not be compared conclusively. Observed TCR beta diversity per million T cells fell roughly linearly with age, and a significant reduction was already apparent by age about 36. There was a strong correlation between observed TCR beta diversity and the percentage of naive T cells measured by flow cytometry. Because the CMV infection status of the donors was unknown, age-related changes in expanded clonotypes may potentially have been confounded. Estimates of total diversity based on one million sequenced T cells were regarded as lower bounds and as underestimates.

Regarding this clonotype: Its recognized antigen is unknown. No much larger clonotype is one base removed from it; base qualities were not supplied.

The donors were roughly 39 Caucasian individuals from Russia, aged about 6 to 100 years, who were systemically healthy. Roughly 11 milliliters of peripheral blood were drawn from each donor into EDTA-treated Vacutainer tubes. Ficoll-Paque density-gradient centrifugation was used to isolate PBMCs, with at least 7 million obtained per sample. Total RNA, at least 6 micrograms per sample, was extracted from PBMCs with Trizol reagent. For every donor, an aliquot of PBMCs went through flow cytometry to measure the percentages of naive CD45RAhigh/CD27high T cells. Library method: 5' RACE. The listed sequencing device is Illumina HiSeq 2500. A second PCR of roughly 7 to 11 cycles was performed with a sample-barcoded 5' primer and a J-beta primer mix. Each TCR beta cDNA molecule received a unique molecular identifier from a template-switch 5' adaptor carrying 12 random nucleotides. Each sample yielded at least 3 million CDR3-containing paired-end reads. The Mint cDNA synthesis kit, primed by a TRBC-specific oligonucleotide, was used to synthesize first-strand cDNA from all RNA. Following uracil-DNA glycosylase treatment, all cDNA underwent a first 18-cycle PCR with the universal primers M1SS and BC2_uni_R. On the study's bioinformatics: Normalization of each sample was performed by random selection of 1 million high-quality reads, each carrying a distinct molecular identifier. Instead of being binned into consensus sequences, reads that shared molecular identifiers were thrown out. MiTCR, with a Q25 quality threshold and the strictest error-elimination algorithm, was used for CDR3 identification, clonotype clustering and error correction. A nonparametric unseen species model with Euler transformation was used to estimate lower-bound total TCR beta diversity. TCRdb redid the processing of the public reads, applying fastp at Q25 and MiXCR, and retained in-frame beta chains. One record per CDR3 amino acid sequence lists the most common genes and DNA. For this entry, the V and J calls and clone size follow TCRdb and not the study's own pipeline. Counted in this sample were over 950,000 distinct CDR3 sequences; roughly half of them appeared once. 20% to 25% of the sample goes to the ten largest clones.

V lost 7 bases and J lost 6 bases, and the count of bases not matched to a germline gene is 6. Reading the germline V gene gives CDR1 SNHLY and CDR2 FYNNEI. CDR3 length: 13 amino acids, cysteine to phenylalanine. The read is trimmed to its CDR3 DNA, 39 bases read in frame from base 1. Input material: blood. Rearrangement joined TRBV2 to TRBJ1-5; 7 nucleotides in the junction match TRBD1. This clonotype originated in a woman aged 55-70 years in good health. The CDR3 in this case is CASTEGGGQPQHF. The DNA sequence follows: TGTGCCAGCACCGAAGGGGGCGGTCAGCCCCAGCATTTT.